The clone carrying this T cell receptor (beta chain) came up once. V lost 6 bases and J lost 6, with 12 bases in between. The CDR3 contains 13 residues. This sample was taken from a study of T cell responses to AZD1222 COVID-19 vaccine. Some clones are missing from TCRdb's copy, which holds only in-frame ones; the method was immunoSEQ multiplex PCR. In the table there are around 130,000 clones, about 93% of which are singletons. The receptor's source is an adult in good health. The source was peripheral blood, collected on day 0 of AZD1222 vaccination. The chain combines TRBV12-3 or TRBV12-4 with TRBJ2-1; maybe TRBD1 (6 bases). CDR3 in amino acids: CASRPQGGNEQFF. For the CDR3, the DNA is TGTGCCAGCAGACCACAGGGCGGCAATGAGCAGTTCTTC.